This paragraph covers one T cell receptor (beta chain) sequence. This specimen belongs to a study of T cells after posttransplantation cyclophosphamide. Clones were sequenced by immunoSEQ multiplex PCR, and TCRdb holds only the in-frame ones, with some missing. The data show tens of thousands of clones, 85% to 95% seen once. This receptor was obtained from a woman in her fifties or sixties in good health and a related stem cell transplant donor. Sequencing was carried out using PBMCs.

Here the CDR3 DNA reads TGTGCCAGCAGCTCGCTAGCGGGAGTGAATGAGCAGTTCTTC. Its protein product is CASSSLAGVNEQFF. This sequence joins TRBV5-5 and TRBJ2-1; 10 bases match TRBD2. The CDR3 is 14 amino acids. Trimming took 3 bases from V and 7 from J; bases not matched to a gene: 4. Germline CDR1 SGHKS, CDR2 YYEKEE (reference sequence).